This TCR beta chain was sequenced in a study of blood T cells in healthy people across ages (dated by TCRdb to the mid-2010s). Regarding the research as a whole: In model experiments, roughly one uniquely barcoded TCR beta cDNA molecule per two T cells was captured by template switching. To track age-related changes in TCR beta repertoire diversity, the study relied on deep sequencing normalized with unique cDNA molecular identifiers. The donors were divided into four age groups: young (average about 15 years), middle-aged (approximately 41), aged (about 60) and long-lived (roughly 82). To avoid experimental bias, donors of different ages were distributed randomly across sequencing lanes. Using the same blood draw, the study looked at two additional independent replicas of 1 million unique cDNA reads for two donors, one aged 18 to 30 and the other aged 80 or older.

V drops 6 bases and J drops 4 bases, leaving 17 bases in between. The germline V gene (reference sequence) supplies CDR1 DFQATT and CDR2 SNEGSKA. The CDR3 spans 14 residues, from the cysteine through the phenylalanine. The entry retains the CDR3 DNA only, 42 bases that are in frame from base 1. What the study reported, not specific to this receptor: Estimates of total diversity from one million sequenced T cells were regarded as lower bounds and underestimates. Compared with the aged group, more naive CD4+ T cells, fewer expanded clones and increased TCR diversity were shown by the long-lived group, suggesting age selection. There was a strong correlation between observed TCR beta diversity and the percentage of naive T cells measured by flow cytometry. As age increased, observed TCR beta diversity per million T cells dropped in a roughly linear way, and a significant reduction was already evident by age 40. Bulk unsorted PBMC profiling prevented conclusive comparison of naive and antigen-experienced compartments. Because donor CMV infection status was unknown, age-related changes in expanded clonotypes were potentially confounded.

Details on this clonotype: What this receptor recognizes is not known. No base-level quality is on record; no much larger clone is a single base apart.

Library construction relied on 5' RACE. The instrument given in TCRdb is Illumina HiSeq 2500. A second PCR of about 6 to 11 cycles was performed with a sample-barcoded 5' primer and a J-beta primer mix. A template-switch 5' adaptor carrying 12 random nucleotides introduced a unique molecular identifier onto each TCR beta cDNA molecule. Each sample yielded at least 2.5 million CDR3-containing paired-end reads. The Mint cDNA synthesis kit, primed by a TRBC-specific oligonucleotide, was used to synthesize first-strand cDNA from all RNA. After uracil-DNA glycosylase treatment, a first 18-cycle PCR used universal primers M1SS and BC2_uni_R on all cDNA. The authors processed their data as follows. For normalization, 1 million high-quality reads, each with a distinct molecular identifier, were randomly selected from each sample. Reads with shared molecular identifiers were discarded instead of being binned into consensus sequences. MiTCR, with a Q25 quality threshold and the strictest error-elimination algorithm, was used for CDR3 identification, clonotype clustering and error correction. Lower-bound total TCR beta diversity was estimated with a nonparametric unseen species model using Euler transformation. Starting from the raw public reads, TCRdb applied fastp trimming at Q25, assembled clones with MiXCR and retained in-frame beta chains. CDR3 protein duplicates are merged, each entry listing the most common genes and DNA. TCRdb assigned the V and J calls; the authors' analysis was not used. Present in this sample are roughly 730,000 distinct CDR3 sequences, more than 50% of which were seen just once. Around 25% of the sample comes from the top ten.

The donors were a few dozen Caucasian individuals from Russia, aged roughly 6 to 90 years, who were systemically healthy. About 9.1 milliliters of peripheral blood were collected from each donor into EDTA-treated Vacutainer tubes. PBMCs were isolated by Ficoll-Paque density-gradient centrifugation, with at least 7 million obtained per sample. Trizol reagent was used to extract total RNA from PBMCs, with at least 5 micrograms per sample. For every donor, an aliquot of PBMCs went through flow cytometry to measure the percentages of naive CD45RAhigh/CD27high T cells. The V gene is TRBV20-1 and the J gene is TRBJ2-3, and TRBD2 may be the D gene, going by 5 matching bases. The receptor comes from a man between 35 and 55 years old in good health. Sequenced material: blood. In nucleotides, the sequence is TGCAGTGCCAGGAGAGGGTCCTTGGCAGATACGCAGTATTTT. This yields the protein CSARRGSLADTQYF.